In this sample, the clone carrying this T cell receptor (beta chain) turned up a few times. Its target is unknown. Each CDR3 protein is one row after TCRdb ran MiXCR on the RT-PCR reads. The table lists about 650,000 distinct CDR3 sequences, about a sixth of them singletons. The source of the sample is a study of response to subunit inactivated influenza vaccine. Study results and caveats: Authors suggested that a seasonal influenza vaccination recruits few new T cells each time.

The CDR3 loop spans 18 amino acids. This TCR was sampled from a man aged 50-59 years who received an inactivated influenza vaccine. The sequencing here drew on PBMCs from blood, taken roughly 12 days after vaccination. The V and J genes are TRBV21-1 and TRBJ2-7; the table assigns TRBD1, which was not confirmed against the DNA. TRBV21-1 is listed as a pseudogene. The CDR3 protein is CASSKATGARPRGYEQYF. In DNA form, the CDR3 reads TGTGCCAGCAGCAAAGCTACCGGGGCCAGACCCCGGGGTTACGAGCAGTACTTC.